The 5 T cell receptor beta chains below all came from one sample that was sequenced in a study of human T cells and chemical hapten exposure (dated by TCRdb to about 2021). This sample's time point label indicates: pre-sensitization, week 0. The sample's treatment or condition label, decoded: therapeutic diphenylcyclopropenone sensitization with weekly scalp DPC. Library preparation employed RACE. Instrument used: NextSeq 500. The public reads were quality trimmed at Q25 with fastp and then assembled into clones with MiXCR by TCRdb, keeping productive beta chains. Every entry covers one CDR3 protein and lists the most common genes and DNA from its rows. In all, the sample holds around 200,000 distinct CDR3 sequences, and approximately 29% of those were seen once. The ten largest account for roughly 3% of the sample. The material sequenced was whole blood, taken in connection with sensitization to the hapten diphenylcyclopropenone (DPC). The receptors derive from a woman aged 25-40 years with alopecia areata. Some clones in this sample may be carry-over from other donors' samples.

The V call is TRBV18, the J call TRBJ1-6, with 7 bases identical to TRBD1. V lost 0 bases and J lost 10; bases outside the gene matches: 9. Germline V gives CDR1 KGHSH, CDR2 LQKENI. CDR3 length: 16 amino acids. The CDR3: CASSPPSRGPESPLHF. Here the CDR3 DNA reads TGTGCCAGCTCACCACCGTCAAGGGGGCCAGAGTCACCCCTCCACTTT.

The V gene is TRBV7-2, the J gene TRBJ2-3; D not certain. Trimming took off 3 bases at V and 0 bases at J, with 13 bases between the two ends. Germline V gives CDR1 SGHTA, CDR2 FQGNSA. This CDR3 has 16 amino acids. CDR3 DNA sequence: TGTGCCAGCAGCTTCGGGCTGTCCACCAGCACAGATACGCAGTATTTT. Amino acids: CASSFGLSTSTDTQYF.

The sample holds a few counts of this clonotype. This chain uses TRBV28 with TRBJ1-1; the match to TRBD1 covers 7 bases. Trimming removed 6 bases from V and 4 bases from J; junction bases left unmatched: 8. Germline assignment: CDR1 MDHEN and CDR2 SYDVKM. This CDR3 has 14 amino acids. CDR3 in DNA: TGTGCCAGCAGGGTACAGGGGCCAGGCACTGAAGCTTTCTTT. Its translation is CASRVQGPGTEAFF.

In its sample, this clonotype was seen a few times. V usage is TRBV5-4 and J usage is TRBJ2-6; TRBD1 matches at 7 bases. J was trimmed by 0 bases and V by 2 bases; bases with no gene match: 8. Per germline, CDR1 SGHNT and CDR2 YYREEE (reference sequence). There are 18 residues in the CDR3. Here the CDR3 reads CASSFPTGRSSGANVLTF. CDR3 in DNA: TGTGCCAGCAGCTTCCCGACAGGGCGAAGCTCTGGGGCCAACGTCCTGACTTTC.

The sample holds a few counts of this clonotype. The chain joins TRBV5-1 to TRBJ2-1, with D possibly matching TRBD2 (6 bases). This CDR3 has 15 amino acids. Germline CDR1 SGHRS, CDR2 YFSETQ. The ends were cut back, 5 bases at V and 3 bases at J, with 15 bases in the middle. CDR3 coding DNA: TGCGCCAGCAGTGTTAGTAGCGGCAACTACAATGAGCAGTTCTTC. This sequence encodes CASSVSSGNYNEQFF.